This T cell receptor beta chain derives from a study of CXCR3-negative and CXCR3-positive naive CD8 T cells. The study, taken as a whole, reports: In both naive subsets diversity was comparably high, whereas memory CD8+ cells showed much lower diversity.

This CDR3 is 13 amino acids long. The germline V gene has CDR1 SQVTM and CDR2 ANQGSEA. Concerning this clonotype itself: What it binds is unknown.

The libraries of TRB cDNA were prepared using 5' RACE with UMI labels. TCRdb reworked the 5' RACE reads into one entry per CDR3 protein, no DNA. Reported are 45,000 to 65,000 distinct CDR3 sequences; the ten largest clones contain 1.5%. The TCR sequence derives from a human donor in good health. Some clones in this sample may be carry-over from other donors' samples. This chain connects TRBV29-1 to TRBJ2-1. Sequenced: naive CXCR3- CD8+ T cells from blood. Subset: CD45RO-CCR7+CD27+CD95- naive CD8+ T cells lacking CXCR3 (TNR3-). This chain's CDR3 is CSVFQGSYNEQFF.